The rows below give T cell receptor beta chains drawn from one sample of a study of response to subunit inactivated influenza vaccine. TCRdb reprocessed the RT-PCR reads with MiXCR, giving one entry per CDR3 protein. Here the sample spans some 570,000 distinct CDR3 sequences, around 10% being singletons. This sample also belongs to another study, concerning T cells expressing NK-cell markers.

This material consisted of PBMCs from blood, taken on the day of vaccination. The receptor set was obtained from a middle-aged man who received an inactivated influenza vaccine. The CDR3 runs from the conserved cysteine through the conserved F or W. Fields, in order: J gene, clone size, D gene, V gene, CDR3 DNA, CDR3 protein. The D gene is left open where the match is weak. Clone size, where shown, is once, few, many, or a class for clones that have expanded.

J: TRBJ2-1; size: many; D: NA; V: TRBV3-1; DNA: TGTGCCAGCAGAGCGGTAGCCTACAATGAGCAGTTCTTC; CDR3: CASRAVAYNEQFF
J: TRBJ2-7; size: many; D: NA; V: TRBV11-2; DNA: TGTGCCAGCAGCTTTGGTAGTATCGACGAGCAGTACTTC; CDR3: CASSFGSIDEQYF
J: TRBJ2-3; size: NA; D: TRBD2; V: TRBV5-1; DNA: TGCGCCAGCAGGAGGCTAGCGGACACAGATACGCAGTATTTT; CDR3: CASRRLADTDTQYF
J: TRBJ1-2; size: NA; D: NA; V: TRBV20-1; DNA: TGCAGTGCTAGAGTGGCGGCAGGGAACTATGGCTACACCTTC; CDR3: CSARVAAGNYGYTF
J: TRBJ2-1; size: few; D: TRBD1; V: TRBV5-1; DNA: TGCGCCAGCACCTCTGGACAGGTCTACAATGAGCAGTTCTTC; CDR3: CASTSGQVYNEQFF
J: TRBJ2-6; size: NA; D: NA; V: TRBV4-1; DNA: TGCGCCAGCAGCCAAGTTCCAGGGGTAGGGGCCAACGTCCTGACTTTC; CDR3: CASSQVPGVGANVLTF
J: TRBJ2-2; size: NA; D: TRBD1; V: TRBV5-1; DNA: TGCGCCAGCAGCTTGGCCTTGGGACAGGGTACCGGGGAGCTGTTTTTT; CDR3: CASSLALGQGTGELFF
J: TRBJ2-1; size: NA; D: NA; V: TRBV6-6; DNA: TGTGCCAGCAGCGAGGGAGTTTTCAATGAGCAGTTCTTC; CDR3: CASSEGVFNEQFF
J: TRBJ2-7; size: many; D: TRBD1; V: TRBV25-1; DNA: TGTGCCAGCAGTGCTTTGGGACAGTCCTACGAGCAGTACTTC; CDR3: CASSALGQSYEQYF
J: TRBJ2-5; size: few; D: TRBD1; V: TRBV6-5; DNA: TGTGCCAGCAGTTCGACAGGGAGTCAAGAGACCCAGTACTTC; CDR3: CASSSTGSQETQYF
J: TRBJ2-3; size: NA; D: NA; V: TRBV24-1; DNA: TGTGCCACCAGTGATTCGCTAGGAGATACGCAGTATTTT; CDR3: CATSDSLGDTQYF
J: TRBJ1-1; size: NA; D: NA; V: TRBV20-1; DNA: TGCAGTGCTAGAAGTCAGCCGAACACTGAAGCTTTCTTT; CDR3: CSARSQPNTEAFF
J: TRBJ2-7; size: few; D: NA; V: TRBV5-1; DNA: TGCGCCAGCAGCTTGGGACAGAACTCCTACGAGCAGTACTTC; CDR3: CASSLGQNSYEQYF
J: TRBJ2-2; size: NA; D: NA; V: TRBV18; DNA: TGTGCCAGCTCGCCAGCCGCGGGGATCGGGGAGCTGTTTTTT; CDR3: CASSPAAGIGELFF
J: TRBJ2-2; size: NA; D: NA; V: TRBV30; DNA: TGTGCCTGGAATCCGGGGGTCACCGGGGAGCTGTTTTTT; CDR3: CAWNPGVTGELFF
J: TRBJ2-7; size: NA; D: TRBD2; V: TRBV28; DNA: TGTGCCAGCAGTTTAAAGGGACTAGCGGGAGGGCCGGGTGAGCAGTACTTC; CDR3: CASSLKGLAGGPGEQYF
J: TRBJ1-2; size: NA; D: TRBD1; V: TRBV5-1; DNA: TGCGCCAGCAGCCCAGGGACAGGGGGCAACTATGGCTACACCTTC; CDR3: CASSPGTGGNYGYTF
J: TRBJ1-1; size: NA; D: NA; V: TRBV2; DNA: TGTGCCAGCAGTGATTTGGGCGGGAACACTGAAGCTTTCTTT; CDR3: CASSDLGGNTEAFF
J: TRBJ2-3; size: NA; D: TRBD2; V: TRBV6-1; DNA: TGTGCCAGCAGTGAAGGGATAGCGGGTGGAGATACGCAGTATTTT; CDR3: CASSEGIAGGDTQYF
J: TRBJ2-5; size: NA; D: TRBD2; V: TRBV20-1; DNA: TGCAGTGCCCCCCGACTAGCGGGTGTGCAAGAGACCCAGTACTTC; CDR3: CSAPRLAGVQETQYF
J: TRBJ2-3; size: few; D: NA; V: TRBV20-1; DNA: TGCAGTGCTAGTTCCCAGGGTAGCACAGATACGCAGTATTTT; CDR3: CSASSQGSTDTQYF
J: TRBJ1-2; size: few; D: NA; V: TRBV20-1; DNA: TGCAGTGCTAGTCTGGGCAACTATGGCTACACCTTC; CDR3: CSASLGNYGYTF
J: TRBJ1-2; size: NA; D: NA; V: TRBV5-1; DNA: TGCGCCAGCAGACAGAAAGGGGGGTATGGCTACACCTTC; CDR3: CASRQKGGYGYTF
J: TRBJ2-3; size: many; D: TRBD2; V: TRBV5-6; DNA: TGTGCCAGCTCCGGGACTAGCGGTCCAGATACGCAGTATTTT; CDR3: CASSGTSGPDTQYF
J: TRBJ1-2; size: NA; D: NA; V: TRBV7-9; DNA: TGTGCCTCTGGACAGACGCCTTTCTATGGCTACACCTTC; CDR3: CASGQTPFYGYTF
J: TRBJ2-2; size: few; D: TRBD2; V: TRBV20-1; DNA: TGCAGTGCTAGAGACCCACGGACTAGTTCCGGGGAGCTGTTTTTT; CDR3: CSARDPRTSSGELFF
J: TRBJ1-2; size: NA; D: NA; V: TRBV20-1; DNA: TGCAGTGCTAGATCAGGCCCCGCGGGCTACACCTTC; CDR3: CSARSGPAGYTF
J: TRBJ2-1; size: many; D: NA; V: TRBV12-3/TRBV12-4; DNA: TGTGCCAGCAGTCCTCAGGGGAACAACAATGAGCAGTTCTTC; CDR3: CASSPQGNNNEQFF
J: TRBJ1-3; size: few; D: NA; V: TRBV12-3/TRBV12-4; DNA: TGTGCCAGCAGCCGCGACAGCCACTCTGGAAACACCATATATTTT; CDR3: CASSRDSHSGNTIYF
J: TRBJ2-1; size: many; D: TRBD2; V: TRBV24-1; DNA: TGTGCCACCAGTGACCCCTCTAGCGGGATTTTGAATGAGCAGTTCTTC; CDR3: CATSDPSSGILNEQFF
J: TRBJ2-7; size: few; D: NA; V: TRBV18; DNA: TGTGCCAGCTCACCAAAGGGGAAAGGTTACGAGCAGTACTTC; CDR3: CASSPKGKGYEQYF
J: TRBJ2-2; size: NA; D: NA; V: TRBV6-1; DNA: TGTGCCAGCACCCCCTCATTGGGGGCCACCGGGGAGCTGTTTTTT; CDR3: CASTPSLGATGELFF
J: TRBJ2-3; size: many; D: TRBD2; V: TRBV20-1; DNA: TGCAGTGCTAGACGAACCCCCACTAGCGGGGGGGCCGCAGATACGCAGTATTTT; CDR3: CSARRTPTSGGAADTQYF
J: TRBJ1-6; size: NA; D: TRBD1; V: TRBV4-3; DNA: TGCGCCAGCAGCCAAGTATTTCTAGGGGACAGGGGACTTTCACCCCTCCACTTT; CDR3: CASSQVFLGDRGLSPLHF
J: TRBJ2-5; size: few; D: NA; V: TRBV20-1; DNA: TGCAGTGCCCGCTGGGGATATGAGACCCAGTACTTC; CDR3: CSARWGYETQYF
J: TRBJ2-3; size: NA; D: NA; V: TRBV20-1; DNA: TGCAGTGCCCCGGGGACTTATCTTAGCACAGATACGCAGTATTTT; CDR3: CSAPGTYLSTDTQYF
J: TRBJ1-3; size: NA; D: NA; V: TRBV6-1; DNA: TGTGCCAGCAGAATAGAGAGCTCTGGAAACACCATATATTTT; CDR3: CASRIESSGNTIYF
J: TRBJ2-7; size: few; D: NA; V: TRBV7-3; DNA: TGTGCCAGCAGCTCAAACCTAGTTGGCGAGCAGTACTTC; CDR3: CASSSNLVGEQYF
J: TRBJ2-3; size: NA; D: NA; V: TRBV5-6; DNA: TGTGCCAGCAGCTTGGTGCGGGGTAAGGGGGCGCTTGCAGATACGCAGTATTTT; CDR3: CASSLVRGKGALADTQYF
J: TRBJ2-5; size: many; D: TRBD2; V: TRBV12-3/TRBV12-4; DNA: TGTGCCAGCAGCCCTGGGGGACTAGCGGGGAGGGAGACCCAGTACTTC; CDR3: CASSPGGLAGRETQYF
J: TRBJ2-5; size: NA; D: TRBD1; V: TRBV29-1; DNA: TGCAGCGTAAAGAGGGGGACAGGGGTTCGAGAGACCCAGTACTTC; CDR3: CSVKRGTGVRETQYF
J: TRBJ2-1; size: few; D: NA; V: TRBV7-9; DNA: TGTGCCAGCACCCTGGGTGGCTTTAATGAGCAGTTCTTC; CDR3: CASTLGGFNEQFF